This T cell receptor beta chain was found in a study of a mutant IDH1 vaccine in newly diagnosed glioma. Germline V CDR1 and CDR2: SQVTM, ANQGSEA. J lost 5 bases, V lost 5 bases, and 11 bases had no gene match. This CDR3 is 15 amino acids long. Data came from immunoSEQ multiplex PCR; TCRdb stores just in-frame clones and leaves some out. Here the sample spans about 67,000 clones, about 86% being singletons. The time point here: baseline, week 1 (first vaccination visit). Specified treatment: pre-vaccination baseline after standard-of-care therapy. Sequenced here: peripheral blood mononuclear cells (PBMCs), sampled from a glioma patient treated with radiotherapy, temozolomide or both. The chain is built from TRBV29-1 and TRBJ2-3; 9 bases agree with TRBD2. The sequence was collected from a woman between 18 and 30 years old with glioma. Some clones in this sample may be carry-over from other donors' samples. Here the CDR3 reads CSVKGGGRALDTQYF. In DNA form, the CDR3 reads TGCAGCGTTAAGGGGGGCGGGAGGGCCTTAGATACGCAGTATTTT.